This T cell receptor beta chain derives from a study of T cell responses to AZD1222 COVID-19 vaccine. Findings and caveats of the study: Donors were mostly white British, more females; clonal diversity possibly underestimated. The number of AZD1222 recipients seropositive at baseline was only six.

The V end lost 4 bases, the J end lost 9 bases, and 11 bases lay between the germline ends. The length of the CDR3 is 12 residues. Comment on this clone: What it binds is unknown.

Clones were sequenced by immunoSEQ multiplex PCR, and TCRdb holds only the in-frame ones, with some missing. There are some 140,000 clones in the sample; around 93% occur only once, and 2.8% lies in the top ten. The V gene is TRBV5-7, the J gene TRBJ2-1, with unresolved D. TRBV5-7 falls under the ORF class, with uncertain function. The specimen comprised peripheral blood, sampled on day 0 of AZD1222 vaccination. The receptor was isolated from an adult in good health. DNA of the CDR3: TGTGCCAGCAGCCACCGTACCCCTGAGCAGTTCTTC. As protein: CASSHRTPEQFF.